Included here is one T cell receptor (beta chain) sequence, with context. Its target is unknown. J was trimmed by 3 bases and V by 6 bases; bases with no gene match: 8. In germline, CDR1 is MDHEN, CDR2 SYDVKM. The CDR3 is made up of 15 amino acids. The data derive from a study of T-cell memory formation after mild COVID-19. Study background: For the most part, TCR clusters were specific to one donor.

5'RACE with constant-segment primers built TCRalpha and TCRbeta cDNA libraries with UMIs. TCRdb redid the calling of the 5' RACE reads with MiXCR, one entry per CDR3 protein. The repertoire holds around 100,000 distinct CDR3 sequences, with 11% as singletons. Study-level points and caveats: Memory from before infection featured some responding clones, which suggests cross-reactive memory joined.

The sequenced sample was PBMCs or a T cell subset sorted from them (not recorded which). This chain links TRBV28 with TRBJ2-1; 7 nucleotides line up with TRBD1. This clonotype was obtained from a man aged 18-30 years who had mild COVID-19 (a few samples of this study predate the infection). Cell type and time point are not known. CDR3 protein: CASRQGQEYYNEQFF. The CDR3 DNA is TGTGCCAGCAGACAAGGACAGGAATACTACAATGAGCAGTTCTTC.